These 8 T cell receptor beta chains share one sample of origin, sequenced in a study of CD8 T cells in Susac syndrome. RNA, at about 0.45 to 1 ug, was reverse transcribed with random hexamers. TCRdb re-analysed the immunoSEQ multiplex PCR reads in MiXCR, keeping a single row per CDR3 protein. Found here are over 150,000 distinct CDR3 sequences, 80% to 95% of them singletons; the top ten hold over 0.08%. The sequenced sample was CD4+ T cells from PBMCs. Every receptor here comes from a human donor with multiple sclerosis.

The chain carries TRBV5-1 and TRBJ2-3; 7 nucleotides align to TRBD2. The CDR3 runs to 15 residues. Germline values: CDR1 SGHRS, CDR2 YFSETQ. With V trimmed by 5 bases and J by 5 bases, 11 bases remained unmatched. The CDR3 region is CASRKGSGEGDTQYF. The CDR3 bases are TGCGCCAGCAGAAAAGGGAGCGGGGAAGGAGATACGCAGTATTTT.

The J gene is TRBJ2-1, the V gene TRBV5-1; D unclear. The CDR3 has 12 residues. CDR1 is SGHRS, CDR2 YFSETQ, per germline. Trimming stripped 4 bases from V and 6 bases from J, with 8 bases between. The CDR3 loop is CASSPNLNEQFF. The CDR3 DNA reads as TGCGCCAGCAGCCCCAATCTCAATGAGCAGTTCTTC.

The chain carries TRBV28 and TRBJ2-5; D may be TRBD1 (6 bases). V was shortened by 5 bases and J by 5 bases, with 21 bases between the two germline ends. The germline gives CDR1 MDHEN, CDR2 SYDVKM. The CDR3 runs 16 residues. The CDR3 protein is CASSPAYTGSWETQYF. The CDR3 DNA is TGTGCCAGCAGTCCGGCTTACACAGGGAGCTGGGAGACCCAGTACTTC.

The chain has TRBV11-2 and TRBJ1-1; 8 bases fit TRBD1. V dropped 5 bases and J dropped 5; count of bases not matched to a gene: 7. The CDR3 has 14 amino acids. Germline-derived CDR1 and CDR2 are SGHAT and FQNNGV. CDR3 nucleotides: TGTGCCAGCAGCCTTCAGGGGGCGAGTACTGAAGCTTTCTTT. Its protein product is CASSLQGASTEAFF.

The V call is TRBV4-2, the J call TRBJ1-2, with D unresolved. CDR3 size: 17 residues. The ends were cut back, 0 bases at V and 1 base at J, with 15 bases in the middle. The V gene's germline CDR1 is LGHNA and CDR2 YNFKEQ. The CDR3 nucleotides read TGTGCCAGCAGCCAAGAACCTTCGGAGGATGTTAACTATGGCTACACCTTC. Amino acids: CASSQEPSEDVNYGYTF.

The chain links TRBV5-1 to TRBJ2-7; D might be TRBD2 (6 bases). Deletions cut 5 bases from V and 1 base from J, with 19 bases between. The CDR3 consists of 16 residues. Germline V gene sequence: CDR1 SGHRS, CDR2 YFSETQ. The DNA of the CDR3 is TGCGCCAGCAGACACTCTAGCGACCACTCATCCTACGAGCAGTACTTC. It codes for CASRHSSDHSSYEQYF.

A single count supports this clonotype. The V gene is TRBV5-8, the J gene TRBJ1-1; D uncertain. V was shortened by 6 bases and J by 0 bases, with 9 bases between the two germline ends. CDR1 and CDR2 from the germline V gene are SGHTS and YDEGEE. The CDR3 totals 13 residues. CDR3 sequence: CASTSGVNTEAFF. For the CDR3, the DNA is TGTGCCAGCACCAGTGGGGTGAACACTGAAGCTTTCTTT.

This clonotype has only one observation. This chain links TRBV2 with TRBJ1-4, with D unclear. Trimming shortened V by 7 bases and J by 6 bases, and 15 bases separated the two germline ends. The CDR3 is 14 amino acids. Germline V gene sequence: CDR1 SNHLY, CDR2 FYNNEI. The CDR3 DNA reads TGTGCCAGCACTATCAGTGAAATCCATGAAAAACTGTTTTTT. Its protein product is CASTISEIHEKLFF.